These T cell receptor beta chains were read from a single sample in a study of shared T cell receptors in the human thymus. Repertoires were generated with immunoSEQ multiplex PCR, while TCRdb's copy carries only in-frame clones and drops some. Altogether approximately 760,000 clones are present, approximately 85% being singletons, with the ten largest covering over 0.008%. These same data were also listed under a study on human thymus T cells.

The source material was thymocytes. The receptors come from a girl less than two years old with a congenital heart defect. Both conserved end residues are part of each CDR3. D genes are given only for firm matches. Size is stated for part of the rows, as once, few or many counts, or as a class when the clone is expanded.

>TRBV5-1|TRBJ2-7|.|13|.
TGCGCCAGCAGCCCCGGTCCGACCTACGAGCAGTACTTC
CASSPGPTYEQYF
>TRBV10-3|TRBJ1-2|.|14|once
TGTGCCATCAGTGTTGGGACTCCCACTATTGACTACACCTTC
CAISVGTPTIDYTF
>TRBV9|TRBJ2-1|.|14|.
TGTGCCAGCAGCGTAGTTCCAGCCTACAATGAGCAGTTCTTC
CASSVVPAYNEQFF
>TRBV18|TRBJ2-1|TRBD1|13|once
TGTGCCAGCTCACTGGGACAGGGGAATGAGCAGTTCTTC
CASSLGQGNEQFF
>TRBV4-1|TRBJ1-1|.|13|.
TGCGCCAGCAGCCAGACCCCCACGGGGTGGGCTTTCTTT
CASSQTPTGWAFF
>TRBV4-1|TRBJ1-2|TRBD1|15|.
TGCGCCAGCAGCCGTCCGGGACAGACCAACTATGGCTACACCTTC
CASSRPGQTNYGYTF
>TRBV5-1|TRBJ2-1|.|18|.
TGCGCCAGCAGCTCCCTCCGGTATCTTGAACCCGGGTACAATGAGCAGTTCTTC
CASSSLRYLEPGYNEQFF
>TRBV9|TRBJ1-1|.|19|.
TGTGCCAGCAGCGTAGTGATGGAGGACCAATTAACAGAGAACACTGAAGCTTTCTTT
CASSVVMEDQLTENTEAFF
>TRBV5-4|TRBJ2-4|.|14|.
TGTGCCAGCACCCAGGGATCGGTCAAAAACATTCAGTACTTC
CASTQGSVKNIQYF
>TRBV7-2|TRBJ2-1|TRBD2|19|.
TGTGCCAGCAGCCCACGCGGGACTAGCGGGGGTAAATCCTACAATGAGCAGTTCTTC
CASSPRGTSGGKSYNEQFF
>TRBV5-6|TRBJ2-3|.|16|.
TGTGCCAGCAGCTCCCCCATAGCGCTCATCACAGATACGCAGTATTTT
CASSSPIALITDTQYF
>TRBV28|TRBJ2-2|.|15|.
TGTGCCAGCAGTTTAGGGGAGGGGGACACCGGGGAGCTGTTTTTT
CASSLGEGDTGELFF
>TRBV7-2|TRBJ1-1|.|16|.
TGTGCCAGCAGCTTAGCGGGGCGGATTGGTGACACTGAAGCTTTCTTT
CASSLAGRIGDTEAFF
>TRBV14|TRBJ1-1|.|15|.
TGTGCCAGCAGCCAAGACGAGTCGGAGAGGCCTGAAGCTTTCTTT
CASSQDESERPEAFF
>TRBV6-5|TRBJ2-5|TRBD2|15|.
TGTGCCAGCAGTCCCCTGGCGGGGGGCAGGGAGACCCAGTACTTC
CASSPLAGGRETQYF
>TRBV7-6|TRBJ2-2|TRBD2|22|.
TGTGCCAGCAGCTTAGAGGGCGGGGGACCTCCTCGGGATAACGGTAGCACCGGGGAGCTGTTTTTT
CASSLEGGGPPRDNGSTGELFF
>TRBV19|TRBJ1-5|TRBD1|15|.
TGTGCCAGTATTAAAGACAGGGGGATCAATCAGCCCCAGCATTTT
CASIKDRGINQPQHF
>TRBV2|TRBJ2-1|TRBD2|18|few
TGTGCCAGCATGGGGGGGACTAGCGGGGGGAGCTCCTACAATGAGCAGTTCTTC
CASMGGTSGGSSYNEQFF
>TRBV4-2|TRBJ2-1|TRBD1|16|.
TGTGCCAGCAGCTTCGGCGGGACAGGGATGTACAATGAGCAGTTCTTC
CASSFGGTGMYNEQFF
>TRBV28|TRBJ1-6|TRBD1|15|.
TGTGCCAGCAGTTTACTGGACAGGGGGCTTCCACCCCTCCACTTT
CASSLLDRGLPPLHF
>TRBV28|TRBJ1-2|.|16|.
TGTGCCAGCAGTTTATGCATAATTAGGTCGGGGAATGGCTACACCTTC
CASSLCIIRSGNGYTF
>TRBV5-5|TRBJ2-1|TRBD1|17|few
TGTGCCAGCAGCTCTCCCCAGGGGGAAGTGGGCTACAATGAGCAGTTCTTC
CASSSPQGEVGYNEQFF
>TRBV4-1|TRBJ1-2|.|17|.
TGCGCCAGCAGCCCCAGGCCACCGGAACTGACCTATGGCGTCTACACCTTC
CASSPRPPELTYGVYTF
>TRBV27|TRBJ2-1|.|17|.
TGTGCCAGCAGTTTCTCAAGGGGGACCCTTCCCTACAATGAGCAGTTCTTC
CASSFSRGTLPYNEQFF
>TRBV14|TRBJ1-1|TRBD1|14|.
TGTGCCAGCAGCCGGACAGGGCTGAACACTGAAGCTTTCTTT
CASSRTGLNTEAFF
>TRBV9|TRBJ1-1|TRBD1|16|.
TGTGCCAGCAGCCCGGGACAGGGGGCAGAAGGCACTGAAGCTTTCTTT
CASSPGQGAEGTEAFF
>TRBV19|TRBJ1-1|TRBD1|12|.
TGTGCCAGTAGATTAGTGGACAGGGCGGTTTTCTTT
CASRLVDRAVFF
>TRBV28|TRBJ2-7|.|15|.
TGTGCCAGCAGTTCAACCAGGCGTATCTCCTACGAGCAGTACTTC
CASSSTRRISYEQYF
>TRBV2|TRBJ1-1|.|14|.
TGTGCCAGCAGTGAAGTGGGGGCTTGGACTGAAGCTTTCTTT
CASSEVGAWTEAFF
>TRBV28|TRBJ2-6|.|14|.
TGTGCCAGCATCAGAGGCTCTGGGGCCAACGTCCTGACTTTC
CASIRGSGANVLTF
>TRBV19|TRBJ1-1|TRBD1|17|.
TGTGCCAGTAGTAGTCGAACAGGGGACGTTGGGAACACTGAAGCTTTCTTT
CASSSRTGDVGNTEAFF
>TRBV14|TRBJ1-2|TRBD1|13|.
TGTGCCAGCAGCCGCGGACAGGTCTTTGGCTACACCTTC
CASSRGQVFGYTF
>TRBV5-4|TRBJ2-7|TRBD1|13|.
TGTGCCAGCAGCGGGGACAGCTCCTACGAGCAGTACTTC
CASSGDSSYEQYF
>TRBV5-1|TRBJ1-2|.|15|.
TGCGCCAGCAGCTTGGCGGCAGGGGATTTCGATGGCTACACCTTC
CASSLAAGDFDGYTF
>TRBV4-2|TRBJ2-5|TRBD2|15|once
TGTGCCAGCAGCCGGGTAGCGGGGGTCCCAGAGACCCAGTACTTC
CASSRVAGVPETQYF
>TRBV7-2|TRBJ1-5|.|16|.
TGTGCCAGCAGCCACCTAGGGGAAGAAAGCAATCAGCCCCAGCATTTT
CASSHLGEESNQPQHF
>TRBV5-4|TRBJ1-1|.|17|.
TGTGCCAGCAGCTTGGTACAGGGAAAGCCCAAGAACACTGAAGCTTTCTTT
CASSLVQGKPKNTEAFF
>TRBV15|TRBJ1-1|.|15|few
TGTGCCACCAGCAGATTTCAGGGTTTCGGGGGTGAAGCTTTCTTT
CATSRFQGFGGEAFF
>TRBV4-1|TRBJ2-1|TRBD2|20|once
TGCGCCAGCAGCCTCCTTCATACTAGCGGGGGGGCTAGGTCCTACAATGAGCAGTTCTTC
CASSLLHTSGGARSYNEQFF
>TRBV6-5|TRBJ1-1|TRBD1|14|.
TGTGCCAGCAGTTACCTTGCAGGGGGTACTGAAGCTTTCTTT
CASSYLAGGTEAFF
>TRBV2|TRBJ2-7|.|16|few
TGTGCCAGCAGTTTCTTAGAACCCGACAGGACGAATAAGCAGTACTTC
CASSFLEPDRTNKQYF
>TRBV30|TRBJ1-5|TRBD1|18|.
TGTGCCTGGAGCCGAATCCGCCACAGGGGCGCAAGAGATCAGCCCCAGCATTTT
CAWSRIRHRGARDQPQHF
>TRBV6-1|TRBJ2-5|.|15|.
TGTGCCAGCACCCGAGGGGGGGCCGAACAAGAGACCCAGTACTTC
CASTRGGAEQETQYF
>TRBV29-1|TRBJ1-1|.|14|once
TGCAGCGTGGCCCTCCCGGACATCTACACTGAAGCTTTCTTT
CSVALPDIYTEAFF
>TRBV29-1|TRBJ1-2|.|14|once
TGCAGCGTGGCGGAGGTTGGGTTCCGGTATGGCTACACCTTC
CSVAEVGFRYGYTF
>TRBV4-1|TRBJ2-7|TRBD1|15|.
TGCGCCAGCAGCCACCGACAGGGAAGCTCCTACGAGCAGTACTTC
CASSHRQGSSYEQYF
>TRBV6-1|TRBJ1-2|.|14|.
TGTGCCAGCAGTGGACAGGTCCTCGTCTATGGCTACACCTTC
CASSGQVLVYGYTF
>TRBV6-5|TRBJ2-7|TRBD2|13|once
TGTGCCAGCAGCCCCGGGACTAGCCTCGGGCAGTACTTC
CASSPGTSLGQYF
>TRBV7-9|TRBJ1-1|.|16|few
TGTGCCAGCAGCCCTCGACAGGCACCAGTGAACACTGAAGCTTTCTTT
CASSPRQAPVNTEAFF
>TRBV5-1|TRBJ1-1|.|19|.
TGCGCCAGCAGCTTGGCCTGGGGGGCGGCCGGCGGGAGGTCTCCTGAAGCTTTCTTT
CASSLAWGAAGGRSPEAFF
>TRBV30|TRBJ1-6|TRBD1|15|.
TGTGCCTGGACCTCCGGGACAGCGTATAATTCACCCCTCCACTTT
CAWTSGTAYNSPLHF
>TRBV6-1|TRBJ2-2|.|16|.
TGTGCCAGCAGTGAAGGTAGCGGCCGTGGTACCGGGGAGCTGTTTTTT
CASSEGSGRGTGELFF
>TRBV20-1|TRBJ2-7|.|11|.
TGCAGTGCTAGTCAAGCGGACGAGCAGTACTTC
CSASQADEQYF
>TRBV10-3|TRBJ2-3|.|14|.
TGTGCCATCAGTGAGCCCACCTTCAGGGTTACGCAGTATTTT
CAISEPTFRVTQYF